This T cell receptor beta chain was sequenced in a study of blood T cell repertoires in COVID-19. Study overall: Samples representing acute and convalescent COVID-19 were sourced from the United States, Italy and Spain. Nucleic acid was either cDNA or gDNA, and it came from T cells, B-cell-depleted T cells, or PBMCs.

Sequencing used immunoSEQ multiplex PCR; TCRdb keeps in-frame clones, though not all of them. This sample yields about 100,000 clones, of which 70% to 85% are seen a single time; 9.8% belongs to the top ten. CDR3 length: 14 residues. The germline V gene encodes CDR1 MNHEY and CDR2 SMNVEV (reference sequence). The trim removed 5 bases at V and 1 base at J, leaving 3 bases unmatched. Sequencing input: peripheral blood. The source is a man in his 60s with active or convalescent COVID-19. This chain connects TRBV27 to TRBJ1-1, with 8 positions matching TRBD1. CDR3 bases: TGTGCCAGCAGTATACAGGGGGAGAACACTGAAGCTTTCTTT. Its protein product is CASSIQGENTEAFF.